These T cell receptor beta chains were read from a single sample in a study of shared clonotypes between healthy human individuals. This table comes from immunoSEQ multiplex PCR, and its TCRdb copy is limited to in-frame clones, with some not included. The sample has some 2.4 million clones; 93% are singletons. Sequenced: naive CD4+ T cells from PBMCs. These receptors were obtained from a man between 18 and 35 years old in good health. Some clones in this sample may be carry-over from other donors' samples. CDR3s include the opening cysteine and the closing phenylalanine or tryptophan. Each record gives: J gene, clone size, D gene, V gene, CDR3 protein, CDR3 DNA. The D gene is left open where the match is weak. A clone size is listed for some rows: how often the clone was seen (once, few, many), or a class if it is expanded.

TRBJ1-2	-	-	TRBV6-5	CASSYSGGPGYTF	TGTGCCAGCAGTTACTCGGGAGGGCCGGGCTACACCTTC
TRBJ1-2	-	-	TRBV4-1	CASSQAGEMYGYTF	TGCGCCAGCAGCCAAGCGGGGGAGATGTATGGCTACACCTTC
TRBJ2-3	-	TRBD1	TRBV27	CASSPIGDRATDTQYF	TGTGCCAGCAGCCCTATCGGGGACAGGGCCACAGATACGCAGTATTTT
TRBJ1-1	few	TRBD1	TRBV30	CAWSLGTVSLNTEAFF	TGTGCCTGGAGTCTGGGGACAGTCAGTCTGAACACTGAAGCTTTCTTT
TRBJ1-2	-	-	TRBV6-1	CASSDPLTGNYGYTF	TGTGCCAGCAGTGACCCCCTCACGGGTAACTATGGCTACACCTTC
TRBJ2-7	-	-	TRBV5-1	CASSPGSDTPYEQYF	TGCGCCAGCAGCCCGGGCTCGGATACCCCCTACGAGCAGTACTTC
TRBJ1-3	-	TRBD1	TRBV15	CATSRDPGGTGNTIYF	TGTGCCACCAGCAGAGATCCAGGGGGGACTGGAAACACCATATATTTT
TRBJ1-5	-	-	TRBV5-1	CASSLTPGVEAQHF	TGCGCCAGCAGCCTGACACCGGGGGTTGAAGCCCAGCATTTT
TRBJ2-7	-	TRBD2	TRBV19	CASRRASGYEQYF	TGTGCCAGTAGACGGGCTAGCGGATACGAGCAGTACTTC
TRBJ1-1	-	-	TRBV9	CASSVGGVGTEAFF	TGTGCCAGCAGCGTAGGAGGGGTGGGCACTGAAGCTTTCTTT
TRBJ2-4	-	-	TRBV4-3	CASSLRAAAKNIQYF	TGCGCCAGCAGCCTCCGGGCTGCAGCCAAAAACATTCAGTACTTC
TRBJ2-5	-	-	TRBV5-4	CASSLAGGPSETQYF	TGTGCCAGCAGCTTGGCCGGGGGCCCTTCAGAGACCCAGTACTTC
TRBJ2-7	-	-	TRBV5-4	CASSTHGYEQYF	TGTGCCAGCAGCACACATGGGTACGAGCAGTACTTC
TRBJ1-5	-	TRBD1	TRBV11-1	CASSPTGQGLNQPQHF	TGTGCCAGCAGCCCCACGGGACAGGGCCTGAATCAGCCCCAGCATTTT
TRBJ1-5	-	-	TRBV5-1	CASSLAGGNQPQHF	TGCGCCAGCAGCTTGGCTGGGGGCAATCAGCCCCAGCATTTT
TRBJ2-3	-	-	TRBV28	CASRASDTQYF	TGTGCCAGCAGAGCTTCAGATACGCAGTATTTT
TRBJ2-3	-	-	TRBV5-1	CASSLGHPGPDTQYF	TGCGCCAGCAGCTTGGGACACCCCGGCCCAGATACGCAGTATTTT
TRBJ1-2	-	-	TRBV29-1	CSAISPGIYGYTF	TGCAGCGCAATAAGTCCGGGCATTTATGGCTACACCTTC
TRBJ2-3	-	-	TRBV15	CATSRGMSTDTQYF	TGTGCCACCAGCAGGGGGATGAGCACAGATACGCAGTATTTT
TRBJ1-1	-	TRBD1	TRBV11-2	CASSLDPYRGAFF	TGTGCCAGCAGCTTAGATCCGTACAGGGGAGCTTTCTTT
TRBJ2-7	-	-	TRBV10-3	CAISGGPRNEQYF	TGTGCCATCAGTGGGGGTCCCAGAAACGAGCAGTACTTC
TRBJ1-1	-	-	TRBV7-9	CASSAGGGNTEAFF	TGTGCCAGCAGCGCCGGTGGCGGGAACACTGAAGCTTTCTTT
TRBJ2-6	-	-	TRBV28	CASSWGPAGANVLTF	TGTGCCAGCAGTTGGGGACCAGCTGGGGCCAACGTCCTGACTTTC
TRBJ1-1	-	TRBD1	TRBV5-1	CASSRRTGPNTEAFF	TGCGCCAGCAGCAGACGGACAGGACCGAACACTGAAGCTTTCTTT
TRBJ2-3	-	TRBD2	TRBV4-3	CASSRTTSGGDTQYF	TGCGCCAGCAGCCGCACGACTAGCGGGGGCGATACGCAGTATTTT
TRBJ1-6	-	-	TRBV30	CAWRRSNSYNSPLHF	TGTGCCTGGAGAAGGAGCAACAGCTATAATTCACCCCTCCACTTT
TRBJ1-5	-	TRBD1	TRBV4-1	CASSQTTGEKPQHF	TGCGCCAGCAGCCAAACGACAGGGGAGAAGCCCCAGCATTTT
TRBJ2-7	once	-	TRBV11-2	CASSPGSSYEQYF	TGTGCCAGCAGCCCAGGCTCCTCCTACGAGCAGTACTTC